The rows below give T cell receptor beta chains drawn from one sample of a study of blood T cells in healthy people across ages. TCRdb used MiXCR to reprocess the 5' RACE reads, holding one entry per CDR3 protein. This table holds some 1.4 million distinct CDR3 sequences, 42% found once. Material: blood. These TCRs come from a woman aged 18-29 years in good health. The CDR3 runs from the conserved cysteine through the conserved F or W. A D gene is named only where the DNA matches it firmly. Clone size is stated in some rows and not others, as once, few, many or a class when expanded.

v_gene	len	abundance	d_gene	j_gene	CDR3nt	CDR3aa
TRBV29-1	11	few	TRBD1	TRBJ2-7	TGCAGCGGTGGGACAGGAGGCGAGCAGTACTTC	CSGGTGGEQYF
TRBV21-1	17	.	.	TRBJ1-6	TGTGCCAGCAGCAATAGGCCGTCTGAGGTGGGAAATTCACCCCTCCACTTT	CASSNRPSEVGNSPLHF
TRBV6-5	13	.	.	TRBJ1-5	TGTGCCAGCAGTTACAGGGGGGATCAGCCCCAGCATTTT	CASSYRGDQPQHF
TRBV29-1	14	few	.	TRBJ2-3	TGCACGACCGAGACGGTTCCGGGCACAGATACGCAGTATTTT	CTTETVPGTDTQYF
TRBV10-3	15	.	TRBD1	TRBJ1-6	TGTGCCATCAGGGCCATGACAGGGGGTAAATCACCCCTCCACTTT	CAIRAMTGGKSPLHF
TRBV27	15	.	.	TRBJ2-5	TGTGCCAGCAGTTCCCGGTGGAGCCTCCAAGAGACCCAGTACTTC	CASSSRWSLQETQYF
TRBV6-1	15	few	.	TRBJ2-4	TGTGCCAGCAGTCCGGGCAGTGGGGCCAAAAACATTCAGTACTTC	CASSPGSGAKNIQYF
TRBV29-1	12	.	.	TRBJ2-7	TGCAGCGTTTCGGTGAGCTCCTACGAGCAGTACTTC	CSVSVSSYEQYF
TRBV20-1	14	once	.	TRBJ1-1	TGCAGTGCTTCCCACGGGTCGTCGAACACTGAAGCTTTCTTT	CSASHGSSNTEAFF
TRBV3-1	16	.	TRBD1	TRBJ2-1	TGTGCCAGCAGCCAAGAAAAAACAGGGGGTGGCAATGAGCAGTTCTTC	CASSQEKTGGGNEQFF
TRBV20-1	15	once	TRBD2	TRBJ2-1	TGCAGTGCTAGTATCGGGACTAGGGCCTACAATGAGCAGTTCTTC	CSASIGTRAYNEQFF
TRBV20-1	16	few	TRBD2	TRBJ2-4	TGCAGTGCTGCCTCCGCCTCAGCGGGGGGATCTGACATTCAGTACTTC	CSAASASAGGSDIQYF
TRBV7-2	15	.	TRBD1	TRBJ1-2	TGTGCCAGCAGCTTAGCCGGGACAGGGGGCAGTGGCTACACCTTC	CASSLAGTGGSGYTF
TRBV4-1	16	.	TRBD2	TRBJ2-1	TGCGCCAGCAGCCCCTCCTGGGAGGGCCCCTACAATGAGCAGTTCTTC	CASSPSWEGPYNEQFF
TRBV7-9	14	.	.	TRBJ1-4	TGTGCCAGCAGACCCGGGACCGAGGATGAAAAACTGTTTTTT	CASRPGTEDEKLFF
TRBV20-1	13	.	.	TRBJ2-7	TGCAGTGCTAGGGGTAGGGTCTCTGACGAGCAGTACTTC	CSARGRVSDEQYF
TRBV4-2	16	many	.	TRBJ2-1	TGTGCCAGCAGCCAAGTACTAGGGAGCTCCTACAATGAGCAGTTCTTC	CASSQVLGSSYNEQFF
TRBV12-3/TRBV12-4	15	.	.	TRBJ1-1	TGTGCCAGCAGCAAAAAGCAGGGGTTCGACACTGAAGCTTTCTTT	CASSKKQGFDTEAFF
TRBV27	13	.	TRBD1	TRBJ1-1	TGTGCCACCCAAAACAGGGGAATCACTGAAGCTTTCTTT	CATQNRGITEAFF
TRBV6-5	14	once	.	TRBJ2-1	TGTGCCAGCGGCCTTGGGCGGACTTCAATCGAGCAGTTCTTC	CASGLGRTSIEQFF
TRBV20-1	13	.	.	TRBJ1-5	TGCAGTGCTAGAGAAGGGGTAAACCAGCCCCAGCATTTT	CSAREGVNQPQHF
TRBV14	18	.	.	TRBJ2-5	TGTGCCAGCAGCCAGTTTGGCGCGGGACTCTGGTACCAAGAGACCCAGTACTTC	CASSQFGAGLWYQETQYF
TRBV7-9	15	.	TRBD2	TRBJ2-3	TGTGCCAGCAGCTCGCAGCGGGAATTAACAGATACGCAGTATTTT	CASSSQRELTDTQYF
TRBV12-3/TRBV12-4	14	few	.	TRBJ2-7	TGTGCCAGCAGTCCTACAGGGAAGGACTACGAGCAGTACTTC	CASSPTGKDYEQYF
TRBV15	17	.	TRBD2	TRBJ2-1	TGTGCCACCAGCAGAGGGTCCGGTTTAGGGAGGGAGTATGAGCAGTTCTTC	CATSRGSGLGREYEQFF
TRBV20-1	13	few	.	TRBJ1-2	TGCAGTGCCGAGGACAGACTAAGCTATGGCTACACCTTC	CSAEDRLSYGYTF
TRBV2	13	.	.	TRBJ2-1	TGTGCCAGCAGTGACCGGGGGCAAGAGACCCAGTTCTTC	CASSDRGQETQFF